This record covers a single T cell receptor (beta chain). This clone was detected only once. Its target antigen remains unknown. Base qualities are missing; no much larger clone stands one base away. TCRbeta CDR3 regions were amplified from genomic DNA using the immunoSEQ Assay, a bias-controlled multiplex PCR. Per the authors' processing: Nucleated cell counts per sample were estimated from amplification of reference gene primers within the assay. To quantify the absolute abundance of each unique TCRbeta CDR3 rearrangement, sequence reads were collapsed and filtered. For each sample, productive Simpson clonality was calculated as the square root of Simpson's diversity index over productive rearrangements. The table was pulled from immuneACCESS by TCRdb, which kept in-frame rearrangements only. Such tables lose some clones; where checked, under half of the loss comes from unresolved V genes, and the rest has no known cause. That table is the source of V, J and clone size, and D and trimming were worked out from the DNA. This sample holds about 250,000 clones; around 82% were observed only once. The ten largest clones take up approximately 4.8% of the sample.

The source of the sample is a study of blood T cell repertoires in COVID-19 (dated by TCRdb to about 2020). Describing the broader study: Samples from collaborators originated in the United States, Italy and Spain and spanned both the acute and convalescent phases of COVID-19. Samples came from the ongoing ImmuneRACE study (first 160 participants) plus 1,254 subjects from 6 global collaborators. Where HLA class I and class II types were available, the types were taken from metadata supplied by the sample provider, not from assay-based typing. The sample metadata nearly always contained a de-identified subject ID, COVID-19 status, age in years and sex. The material from the prospective study consisted of cDNA or gDNA derived from T cells, B-cell-depleted T cells, or PBMCs. A freely available public database, intended as a resource for researchers studying the immune response to SARS-CoV-2, is where the repertoires were released. Subjects who had been exposed to COVID-19, were actively infected with it, or had recovered from it provided the deeply sampled blood TCRbeta repertoires that made up the dataset. The paper's findings and limits, for the study overall: Clinical and demographic metadata were provided uncurated, with the amount varying by source and participant.

Each collaborating institution followed its own protocols to collect whole blood in K2EDTA tubes. For TCRbeta analysis, collaborators shipped samples as frozen whole blood, isolated PBMCs, or DNA extracted from either of those sample types. The V and J ends are trimmed by 5 bases and 5 bases, leaving 15 bases between them. From the cysteine up to the phenylalanine, the CDR3 has a length of 15 residues. Only the CDR3 DNA is retained, 45 bases long and in frame from the first base. CDR1 and CDR2, per the germline V gene, are SNHLY and FYNNEI. The receptor chain draws on TRBV2 and TRBJ1-4, with a tentative D gene TRBD1 over 5 matching bases. Sequencing was done on a sample of peripheral blood. The sequence was obtained from a woman in her seventies with acute or convalescent COVID-19. The CDR3 loop reads CASSRGRGRNEKLFF. The nucleotide sequence reads as follows: TGTGCCAGCAGTAGGGGTCGGGGGAGGAATGAAAAACTGTTTTTT. The full variable domain, completed from the reference TRBV2 and TRBJ1-4 proteins outside the CDR3, reads EPEVTQTPSHQVTQMGQEVILRCVPISNHLYFYWYRQILGQKVEFLVSFYNNEISEKSEIFDDQFSVERPDGSNFTLKIRSTKLEDSAMYFCASSRGRGRNEKLFFGSGTQLSVL.